This is a list of T cell receptor beta chains from one sample in a study of T cell responses to AZD1222 COVID-19 vaccine. The repertoire was sequenced with immunoSEQ multiplex PCR; TCRdb's copy has only in-frame clones and lacks some. The sample carries about 120,000 clones, about 91% recorded once. The specimen comprised peripheral blood, sampled on day 0 of AZD1222 vaccination. Receptors originate from an adult in good health. The CDR3 runs from the conserved cysteine through the conserved F or W. The D gene is left open where the match is weak. Some rows have no size entry. The others give once, few or many, or a class for an expanded clone.

. TRBJ2-1 TRBV5-4 . CASSLTSGGFYNEQFF TGTGCCAGCAGCTTGACCTCGGGGGGCTTCTACAATGAGCAGTTCTTC
. TRBJ1-2 TRBV3-1/TRBV3-2 . CASSQRQGGYYGYTF TGTGCCAGCAGCCAAAGGCAGGGAGGGTACTATGGCTACACCTTC
. TRBJ1-2 TRBV18 . CASSPSEGARGYTF TGTGCCAGCTCACCATCAGAGGGAGCGAGGGGCTACACCTTC
. TRBJ1-1 TRBV7-9 . CASTRQENTEAFF TGTGCCAGCACACGACAGGAGAACACTGAAGCTTTCTTT
. TRBJ2-3 TRBV29-1 . CSAKVATDTQYF TGCAGCGCTAAGGTGGCCACAGATACGCAGTATTTT
. TRBJ1-4 TRBV6-2/TRBV6-3 . CASSPDPEEKLFF TGTGCCAGCAGTCCAGACCCCGAGGAAAAACTGTTTTTT
. TRBJ1-5 TRBV4-1 . CASSRWAGDQPQHF TGCGCCAGCAGCCGTTGGGCAGGGGATCAGCCCCAGCATTTT
once TRBJ1-2 TRBV3-1/TRBV3-2 . CASSPWVGDGYTF TGTGCCAGCAGCCCTTGGGTTGGAGATGGCTACACCTTC
. TRBJ1-1 TRBV10-3 TRBD1 CAISGGQGNTEAFF TGTGCCATCAGTGGGGGACAGGGGAACACTGAAGCTTTCTTT
. TRBJ1-5 TRBV3-1/TRBV3-2 . CASSQDRNQPQHF TGTGCCAGCAGCCAAGACCGCAATCAGCCCCAGCATTTT
once TRBJ1-2 TRBV12-3/TRBV12-4 . CASSFGSRYGYTF TGTGCCAGCAGTTTCGGGAGTCGCTATGGCTACACCTTC
. TRBJ1-2 TRBV6-5 . CASSYNYGYTF TGTGCCAGCAGTTATAACTATGGCTACACCTTC
. TRBJ1-1 TRBV19 . CASSFGLNTEAFF TGTGCCAGTAGTTTTGGCCTGAACACTGAAGCTTTCTTT
. TRBJ2-1 TRBV10-3 . CATRGESSYNEQFF TGTGCCACAAGGGGGGAGAGCTCCTACAATGAGCAGTTCTTC
. TRBJ1-2 TRBV5-1 . CASSPQGGGYTF TGCGCCAGCAGCCCCCAGGGAGGAGGCTACACCTTC
. TRBJ1-2 TRBV23-1 . CAGTAGKEDGYTF TGCGCCGGGACGGCGGGGAAGGAGGATGGCTACACCTTC
. TRBJ2-1 TRBV2 TRBD1 CASSGTGEIYNEQFF TGTGCCAGCAGTGGGACAGGGGAAATCTACAATGAGCAGTTCTTC
. TRBJ2-3 TRBV4-1 . CASSLSSSFLTDTQYF TGCGCCAGCAGCCTATCATCCTCCTTCCTCACAGATACGCAGTATTTT
once TRBJ2-7 TRBV2 TRBD1 CASSGLQGAFAYEQYF TGTGCCAGCAGTGGCCTACAGGGGGCCTTCGCCTACGAGCAGTACTTC
. TRBJ2-5 TRBV4-1 . CASSQVGLDQETQYF TGCGCCAGCAGCCAAGTGGGGCTGGATCAAGAGACCCAGTACTTC
. TRBJ1-1 TRBV6-5 TRBD1 CASSTQTGGGTEAFF TGTGCCAGCAGTACACAGACAGGGGGAGGGACTGAAGCTTTCTTT
. TRBJ2-5 TRBV20-1 . CSASPRWGVETQYF TGCAGTGCTAGTCCAAGGTGGGGGGTGGAGACCCAGTACTTC
once TRBJ2-5 TRBV4-3 . CASSQDPWETQYF TGCGCCAGCAGCCAAGATCCATGGGAGACCCAGTACTTC
. TRBJ1-1 TRBV5-4 TRBD1 CASSSSRDRGQAFF TGTGCCAGCAGCTCGTCCCGGGACAGGGGGCAAGCTTTCTTT
. TRBJ1-1 TRBV3-1/TRBV3-2 . CASSHSIQVPRTEAFF TGTGCCAGCAGCCATAGTATACAGGTCCCCAGGACTGAAGCTTTCTTT
. TRBJ2-1 TRBV4-1 TRBD2 CASSQTSGSYNEQFF TGCGCCAGCAGCCAGACTAGCGGGAGCTACAATGAGCAGTTCTTC
. TRBJ1-2 TRBV6-5 . CASSYSNRVRYGYTF TGTGCCAGCAGTTACTCGAACAGGGTTCGTTATGGCTACACCTTC
. TRBJ1-5 TRBV4-2 . CASSQDWGYGNQPQHF TGTGCCAGCAGCCAAGATTGGGGTTATGGCAATCAGCCCCAGCATTTT
. TRBJ2-1 TRBV12-3/TRBV12-4 . CASSFAREQFF TGTGCCAGCAGTTTTGCCCGGGAGCAGTTCTTC
. TRBJ1-1 TRBV6-5 . CASRPTVDTEAFF TGTGCCAGCAGGCCGACGGTGGACACTGAAGCTTTCTTT
. TRBJ2-1 TRBV5-4 . CASSLDYNEQFF TGTGCCAGCAGCTTGGACTACAATGAGCAGTTCTTC
. TRBJ1-3 TRBV18 . CASSPYEGDTIYF TGTGCCAGCTCACCATATGAGGGAGACACCATATATTTT
. TRBJ2-6 TRBV7-2 TRBD1 CASSQGQGFGANVLTF TGTGCCAGCAGCCAGGGACAGGGGTTTGGGGCCAACGTCCTGACTTTC